Below are 8 T cell receptor beta chains sequenced from a single sample in a study of cytomegalovirus exposure and HLA in healthy donors. Sequenced by immunoSEQ multiplex PCR; TCRdb stores in-frame clones only, minus some. Of roughly 240,000 clones listed, around nine tenths are singletons. Sequencing input: PBMCs. The receptor source for this set is a man aged 18 to 35 in good health and CMV-seronegative.

The CDR3 is CAWSPQGGASGNTIYF. DNA of the CDR3: TGTGCCTGGAGCCCCCAGGGGGGCGCCTCTGGAAACACCATATATTTT. The chain recombines TRBV30 with TRBJ1-3; 7 nucleotides match TRBD1. Germline lookup yields CDR1 GTSNPN and CDR2 SVGIG (reference sequence). The V and J ends lost 3 bases and 0 bases, in that order; junction bases with no gene match: 8. The CDR3 has 16 amino acids.

The J gene is TRBJ2-5, the V gene TRBV2; a weak D match, TRBD2 (6 bases). This CDR3 is 14 amino acids long. Germline CDR1 and CDR2: SNHLY and FYNNEI. V lost 11 bases and J lost 1, with 17 bases in between. CDR3 in amino acids: CAAGGVVVQETQYF. CDR3 coding DNA: TGTGCCGCAGGCGGGGTAGTGGTCCAAGAGACCCAGTACTTC.

The CDR3 is CASSLKARGPTEAFF. CDR3 nucleotide sequence: TGTGCCAGCAGCTTAAAGGCCAGGGGGCCCACTGAAGCTTTCTTT. The V gene is TRBV11-2, the J gene TRBJ1-1; TRBD1 matches 8 bases. The V and J ends lost 2 bases and 4 bases, in that order; junction bases with no gene match: 6. Germline loops: CDR1 SGHAT, CDR2 FQNNGV. The CDR3 extends over 15 amino acids.

The V call is TRBV7-9, the J call TRBJ2-7, with TRBD2 matching over 10 bases. V gave up 5 bases and J gave up 2 bases; unmatched junction bases: 6. CDR1 and CDR2 (germline): SEHNR, FQNEAQ (reference sequence). There are 15 residues in the CDR3. CDR3 sequence: CASSNPAGGTYEQYF. DNA of the CDR3: TGTGCCAGCAGCAACCCAGCGGGAGGGACCTACGAGCAGTACTTC.

The chain links TRBV13 to TRBJ2-7; D ambiguous. This CDR3 has 13 amino acids. V was pared by 2 bases and J by 0 bases, with 5 bases between. From germline, CDR1 is PRHDT and CDR2 FYEKMQ (reference sequence). For the CDR3, the DNA is TGTGCCAGCAGCTTACACAGCTCCTACGAGCAGTACTTC. Its protein product is CASSLHSSYEQYF.

The chain is built from TRBV7-5 and TRBJ1-6. TRBV7-5 is flagged as a pseudogene. The CDR3 totals 12 residues. DNA of the CDR3: TGTGCCAGAAGCTTTTTGAGATCACCCCTCCACTTT. Its translation is CARSFLRSPLHF.

The genes are TRBV27 and TRBJ2-5; the match to TRBD2 covers 10 bases. This CDR3 is 13 amino acids long. Germline-derived CDR1 and CDR2 are MNHEY and SMNVEV (reference sequence). The V gene end was trimmed by 5 bases and the J gene end by 4 bases; junction bases not matched to a gene: 1. For the CDR3, the DNA is TGTGCCAGCAGTCTAGCGGGGGTAGAGACCCAGTACTTC. This gives the protein CASSLAGVETQYF.

This chain joins TRBV7-9 and TRBJ1-2, with a tentative D call TRBD1 (5 bases). V lost 2 bases and J lost 3, with 13 bases in between. CDR1 is SEHNR, CDR2 FQNEAQ, per germline (reference sequence). The CDR3 runs to 15 residues. In DNA form, the CDR3 reads TGTGCCAGCAGCTTAAGCGGGAGAGGGGACTATGGCTACACCTTC. This gives the protein CASSLSGRGDYGYTF.